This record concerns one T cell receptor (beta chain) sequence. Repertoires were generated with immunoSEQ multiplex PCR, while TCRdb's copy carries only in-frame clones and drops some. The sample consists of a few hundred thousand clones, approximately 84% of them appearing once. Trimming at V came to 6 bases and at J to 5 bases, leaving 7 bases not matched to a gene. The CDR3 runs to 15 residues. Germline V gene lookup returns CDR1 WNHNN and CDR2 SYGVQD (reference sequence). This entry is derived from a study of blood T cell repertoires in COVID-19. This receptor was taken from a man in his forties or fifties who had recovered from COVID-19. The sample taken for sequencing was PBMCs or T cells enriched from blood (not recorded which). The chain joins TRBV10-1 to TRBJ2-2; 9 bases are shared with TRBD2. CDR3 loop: CASSVAGVGTGELFF. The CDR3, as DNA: TGCGCCAGCAGCGTAGCGGGAGTAGGAACCGGGGAGCTGTTTTTT.